This T cell receptor (beta chain) emerged from a study of CD8+CD57+ T cells in acquired aplastic anemia. On the study more broadly: Sorted CD4+ and CD8+ cells yielded DNA averaging around 3.2 ug.

It was genomic DNA that served as the template for profiling TCR beta VDJ and CDR3. Via MiXCR, TCRdb re-called the reads, giving one row per CDR3 protein. The table lists roughly 150,000 distinct CDR3 sequences, about half of them singletons. CDR1 SGHRS and CDR2 YFSETQ come from the germline V gene. The CDR3 length is 14 residues. Losses at the gene ends were 3 bases for V and 5 bases for J; bases not matched to a gene: 4. A note on this clonotype: What it binds is unknown.

All patients picked for sequencing had shown, by flow cytometry, an expansion of CD8+CD57+ cells. Each patient carried a diagnosis of severe acquired aplastic anemia. Findings and caveats of the study: Both patients and controls carried the same twenty-nine CD8+ CDR3 sequences. The study found no significant CD8+ Simpson's diversity difference between patients and controls.

The chain carries TRBV5-1 and TRBJ2-7; TRBD2 matches 11 bases. The receptor comes from a human donor with aplastic anemia. Sequences were obtained from sorted CD4+, CD8+, or CD8+CD57+ T cells (not recorded which) from PBMCs. CDR3 DNA: TGCGCCAGCAGCTCCGGGACTAGCGGCAACGAGCAGTACTTC. This sequence encodes CASSSGTSGNEQYF.